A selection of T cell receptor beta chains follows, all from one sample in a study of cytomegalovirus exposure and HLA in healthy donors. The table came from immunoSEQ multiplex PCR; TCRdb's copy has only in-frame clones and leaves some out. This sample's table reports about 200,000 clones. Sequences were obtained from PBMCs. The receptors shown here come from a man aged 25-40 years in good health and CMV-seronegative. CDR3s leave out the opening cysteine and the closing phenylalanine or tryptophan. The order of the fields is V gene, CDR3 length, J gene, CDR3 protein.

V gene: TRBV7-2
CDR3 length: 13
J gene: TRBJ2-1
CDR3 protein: ASSFTSGGYNEQF

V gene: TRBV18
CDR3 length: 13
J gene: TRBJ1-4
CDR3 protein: ASSPPSQGGEKLF

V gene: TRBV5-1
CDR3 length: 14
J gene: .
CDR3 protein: ASSLARAGGVYEQY

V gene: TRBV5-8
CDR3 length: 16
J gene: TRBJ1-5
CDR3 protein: ASSLAQGAWNSNQPQH

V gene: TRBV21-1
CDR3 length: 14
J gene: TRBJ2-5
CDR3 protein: ASSTPLDRLKETQY

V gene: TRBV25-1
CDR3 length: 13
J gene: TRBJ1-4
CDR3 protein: ASSERGHTNEKLF

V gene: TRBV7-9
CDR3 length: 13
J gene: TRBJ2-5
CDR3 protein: ASSSPQGAGETQY

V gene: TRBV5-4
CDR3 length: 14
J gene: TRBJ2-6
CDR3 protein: ASSLLRSSGANVLT

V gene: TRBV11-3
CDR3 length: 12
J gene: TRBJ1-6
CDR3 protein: ASSRGQFNSPLH

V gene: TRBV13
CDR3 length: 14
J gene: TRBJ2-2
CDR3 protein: ASSLGRGSGTGELF

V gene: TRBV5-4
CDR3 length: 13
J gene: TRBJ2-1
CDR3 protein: ASSLEREGYNEQF

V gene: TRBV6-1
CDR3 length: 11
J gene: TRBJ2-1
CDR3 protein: ASTGTGFNEQF

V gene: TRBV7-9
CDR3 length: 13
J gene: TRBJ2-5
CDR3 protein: ASSQLAGYQETQY

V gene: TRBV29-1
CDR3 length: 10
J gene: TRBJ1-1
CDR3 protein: SVERLNTEAF

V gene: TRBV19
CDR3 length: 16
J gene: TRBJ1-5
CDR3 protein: ASSIKLGSTGGNQPQH

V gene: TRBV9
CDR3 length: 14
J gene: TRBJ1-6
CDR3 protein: ASSSSAGQGYSPLH

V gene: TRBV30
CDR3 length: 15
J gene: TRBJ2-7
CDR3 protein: AWSVPPRLARTYEQY

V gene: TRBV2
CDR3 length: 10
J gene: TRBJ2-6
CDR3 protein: AIAPGANVLT

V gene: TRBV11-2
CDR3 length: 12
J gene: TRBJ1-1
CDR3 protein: ASSLWGRNTEAF

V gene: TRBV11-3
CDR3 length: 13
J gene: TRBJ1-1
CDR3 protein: ASSPHGSRNTEAF

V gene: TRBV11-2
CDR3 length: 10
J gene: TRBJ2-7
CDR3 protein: ASSPRSYEQY

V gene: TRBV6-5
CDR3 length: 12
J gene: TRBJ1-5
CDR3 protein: ASRDRATNQPQH

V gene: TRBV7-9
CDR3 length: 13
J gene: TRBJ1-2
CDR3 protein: ASSSLRGRGYGYT

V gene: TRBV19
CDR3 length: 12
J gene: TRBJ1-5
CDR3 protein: ASSRTNSNQPQH

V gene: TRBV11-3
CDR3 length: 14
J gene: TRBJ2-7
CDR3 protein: ASSLLGQGQSYEQY

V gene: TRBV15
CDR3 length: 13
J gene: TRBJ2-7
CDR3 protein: ATSREDSGALEQY

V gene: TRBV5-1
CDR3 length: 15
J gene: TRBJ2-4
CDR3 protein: ASRGLAGGQDKNIQY

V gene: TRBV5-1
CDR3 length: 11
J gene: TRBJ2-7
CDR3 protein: ASSLGQSYEQY

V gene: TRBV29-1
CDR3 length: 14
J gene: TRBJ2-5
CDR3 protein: SVSRTPGGGGETQY

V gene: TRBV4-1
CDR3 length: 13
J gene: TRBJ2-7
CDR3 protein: ASSQGTSGVYEQY

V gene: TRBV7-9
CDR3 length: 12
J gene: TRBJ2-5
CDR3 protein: ASSLGSLQEAQY

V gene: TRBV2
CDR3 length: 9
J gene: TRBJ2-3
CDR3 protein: ASTDREAQY

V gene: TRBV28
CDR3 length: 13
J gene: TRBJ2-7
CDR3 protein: ASSLTRRSTYEQY

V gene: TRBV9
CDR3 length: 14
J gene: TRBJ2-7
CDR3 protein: ASSVTTVRLGYEQY

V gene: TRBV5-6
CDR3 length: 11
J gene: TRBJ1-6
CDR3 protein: ASRWGGNSPLH

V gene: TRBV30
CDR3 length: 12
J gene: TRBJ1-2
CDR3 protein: AWVPGTASYGYT

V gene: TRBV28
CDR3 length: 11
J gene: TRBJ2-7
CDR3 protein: ASSLRNAYEQY

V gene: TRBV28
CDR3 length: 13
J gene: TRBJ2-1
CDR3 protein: ATRTMLSSYNEQF

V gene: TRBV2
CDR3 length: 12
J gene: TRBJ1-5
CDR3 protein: ASSRDRGNQPQH

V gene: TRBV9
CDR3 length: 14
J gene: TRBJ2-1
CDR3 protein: ASSARLVFGYNEQF

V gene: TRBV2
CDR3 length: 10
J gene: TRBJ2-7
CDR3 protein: ASRPAGDYSG

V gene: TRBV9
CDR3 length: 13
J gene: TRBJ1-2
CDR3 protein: ASSPTNQGYYGYT

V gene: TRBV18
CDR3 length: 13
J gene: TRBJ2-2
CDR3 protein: ASSQGGPGTGELF

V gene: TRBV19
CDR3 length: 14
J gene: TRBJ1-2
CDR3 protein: ASSIDLTSGVDGYT

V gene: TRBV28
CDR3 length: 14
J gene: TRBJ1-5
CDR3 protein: ASSFRQVNSNQPQH

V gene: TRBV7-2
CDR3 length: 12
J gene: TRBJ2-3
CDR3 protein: ASSFRTVTDTQY

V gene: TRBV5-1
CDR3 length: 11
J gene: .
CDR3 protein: ASSLRSSTEQY

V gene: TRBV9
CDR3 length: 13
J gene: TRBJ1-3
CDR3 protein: ASSRNSYSGNTIY

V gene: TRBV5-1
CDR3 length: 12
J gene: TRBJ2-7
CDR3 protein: ASSSTGGRYEQY

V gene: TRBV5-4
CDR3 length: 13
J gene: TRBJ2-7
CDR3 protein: ASSPTSGISYEQY